This entry features one TCR beta chain sequence. Its specificity is unknown. Libraries were prepared by immunoSEQ multiplex PCR; TCRdb keeps only in-frame clonotypes and omits some of them. The data hold 90,000 to 100,000 clones, with 85% observed a single time. The data belong to a study of T cell responses to AZD1222 COVID-19 vaccine. Overall study findings and caveats: The sample set comprised mostly white British donors with more females, and clonal diversity was possibly underestimated. In the spike-specific TCR repertoire, nearly half reportedly target unmutated variant regions. Two AZD1222 doses significantly raised spike-specific TCR breadth and depth over controls.

The source was peripheral blood, collected 28 days after the second AZD1222 dose. The sequence came from an adult who received the AZD1222 COVID-19 vaccine.

The CDR3 coding sequence is TGTGCCAGTCGGGGGGGGATGGTTGGGAAAAACATTCAGTACTTC. Protein product: CASRGGMVGKNIQYF. The V gene is TRBV6-5, the J gene TRBJ2-4; 8 positions match TRBD2. Trimming at V came to 9 bases and at J to 4 bases, leaving 11 bases not matched to a gene. There are 15 residues in the CDR3. Germline V lookup: CDR1 MNHEY, CDR2 SVGAGI.